This TCR beta chain was observed in a study of identical twins. MiXCR, run by TCRdb on the 5' RACE reads, gives a single entry per CDR3 protein. The data show hundreds of thousands of distinct CDR3 sequences, with 8.6% seen just once and about 0.98% held by the top ten. This clonotype was counted only a few times. Germline V gene lookup returns CDR1 MDHEN and CDR2 SYDVKM. The ends lost 2 bases at V and 2 bases at J; junction bases unmatched: 5. This CDR3 region has 15 residues. These same data were also listed under a study on yellow fever vaccine responses in identical twins.

The chain uses TRBV28 and TRBJ2-7; 8 nucleotides match TRBD1. The receptor comes from a woman younger than 35 in good health. The sequencing sample was made of PBMCs. CDR3 sequence reads: CASSLPRTGTYEQYF. DNA for the CDR3: TGTGCCAGCAGTTTACCCCGGACAGGGACCTACGAGCAGTACTTC.